Presented here are 15 T cell receptor beta chains from one specimen sequenced in a study of control samples from healthy donors and cancer patients. Using immunoSEQ multiplex PCR, the repertoire was profiled, and TCRdb retains in-frame clones only, with some absent. Of approximately 88,000 clones listed, roughly 92% were seen once; the top ten hold roughly 0.9%. The specimen was blood. The source is a woman aged 25 to 39 in good health.

This rearrangement joins TRBV9 to TRBJ2-6, with D perhaps being TRBD1 or TRBD2 (5 bases each). Germline V gene data show CDR1 as SGDLS and CDR2 as YYNGEE. Trimming cost V 0 bases and J 3 bases, with 10 bases left between them. This CDR3 is built from 16 residues. This CDR3 reads CASSVGGVRGANVLTF. Written as DNA, the CDR3 is TGTGCCAGCAGCGTAGGAGGGGTTCGTGGGGCCAACGTCCTGACTTTC.

Written as DNA, the CDR3 is TGTGCCAGCAGTTACGGACAGGGAAGATATAATTCACCCCTCCACTTT. Protein product: CASSYGQGRYNSPLHF. The J gene is TRBJ1-6, the V gene TRBV6-5, with TRBD1 matching over 8 bases. The CDR3 is 16 residues long. Germline values: CDR1 MNHEY, CDR2 SVGAGI. V shed 2 bases and J 4 bases; nucleotides not matched to a gene: 4.

V is TRBV2 and J is TRBJ1-2; D gene ambiguous. The germline V gene has CDR1 SNHLY and CDR2 FYNNEI. V lost 6 bases to trimming and J lost 1 base, with 12 bases between them. This CDR3 has 14 amino acids. CDR3 nucleotides: TGTGCCAGCAGCCCAAAAAAGGTTAACTATGGCTACACCTTC. Translation: CASSPKKVNYGYTF.

The rearrangement uses TRBV6-6 and TRBJ1-5; a possible D gene is TRBD1 (5 bases). CDR3 length equals 14 residues. Between the trimmed V and J ends, which lost 2 bases and 3 bases, there was a span of 8 bases. Germline-derived CDR1 and CDR2 are MNHNY and SVGAGI (reference sequence). As DNA, the CDR3 is TGTGCCAGCAGTTACCAGGGTGACAATCAGCCCCAGCATTTT. It codes for CASSYQGDNQPQHF.

The chain recombines TRBV6-5 with TRBJ2-1; 8 bases are shared with TRBD1. The length of the CDR3 is 15 residues. Trimming took 6 bases from V and 4 from J; bases not matched to a gene: 8. The germline CDR1 and CDR2 sequences are MNHEY and SVGAGI. CDR3 sequence: CASSTDREGYNEQFF. As DNA, the CDR3 is TGTGCCAGCAGCACGGACAGGGAAGGATACAATGAGCAGTTCTTC.

This clone is termed medium-sized. The rearrangement uses TRBV6-5 and TRBJ2-7, with 7 bases lining up with TRBD1. Trimming took 9 bases from V and 12 from J; bases not matched to a gene: 17. There are 13 residues in the CDR3. From germline, CDR1 is MNHEY and CDR2 SVGAGI. Written as DNA, the CDR3 is TGTGCCAGTTACGGATCGGAGAGGGGGCACTCGTACTTC. This sequence encodes CASYGSERGHSYF.

This clone was observed a single time. The chain combines TRBV18 with TRBJ1-3, with a possible D match to TRBD1 (6 bases). V was clipped by 4 bases and J by 2 bases, with 12 bases between them. Per the germline V gene, CDR1 is KGHSH and CDR2 is LQKENI. This CDR3 is 15 amino acids long. The CDR3 spells CASSLTGQTGNTIYF. CDR3 coding DNA: TGTGCCAGCTCACTGACAGGACAGACTGGAAACACCATATATTTT.

J is TRBJ2-5 and V is TRBV9; D is unresolved. The CDR3 length is 14 residues. V was cut by 2 bases and J by 7 bases, with 15 bases left in between. Germline loops: CDR1 SGDLS, CDR2 YYNGEE. The CDR3 sequence: CASSVSPSGSTQYF. CDR3 nucleotide sequence: TGTGCCAGCAGCGTCAGCCCCTCCGGGTCGACCCAGTACTTC.

The chain joins TRBV7-9 to TRBJ1-4; D is ambiguous. CDR1 is SEHNR, CDR2 FQNEAQ, per germline (reference sequence). The CDR3 loop spans 15 amino acids. Trimming removed 1 base from V and 3 bases from J, with 9 bases in between. This CDR3 is CASSLDGSANEKLFF. CDR3 nucleotides: TGTGCCAGCAGCTTAGATGGGAGCGCTAATGAAAAACTGTTTTTT.

The rearrangement links TRBV6-5 to TRBJ2-7, with D perhaps TRBD1 (6 bases). The length of the CDR3 is 15 residues. Germline CDR1 and CDR2: MNHEY and SVGAGI. V was cut by 7 bases and J by 0 bases, with 16 bases left in between. CDR3 in amino acids: CASITSGDTSYEQYF. The CDR3, as DNA: TGTGCCAGCATCACCTCCGGGGACACCTCCTACGAGCAGTACTTC.

The chain employs TRBV5-1 and TRBJ2-3; no clear D. This CDR3 spans 14 amino acids. The germline CDR1 and CDR2 sequences are SGHRS and YFSETQ. V lost 0 bases and J lost 4, with 9 bases in between. The DNA for the CDR3 is TGCGCCAGCAGCTTGGGGAGCGCTCCAGATACGCAGTATTTT. Protein: CASSLGSAPDTQYF.

The rearrangement uses TRBV3-1 (or the pseudogene TRBV3-2) and TRBJ1-4, with 7 bases matching TRBD1. CDR1 and CDR2 from the germline V gene are LGHDT and YNNKEL (reference sequence). This CDR3 region has 16 residues. V was clipped by 6 bases and J by 0 bases; unmatched bases: 7. The CDR3 nucleotides are TGTGCCAGCAGAGAAGGGGGCGGTCCAACTAATGAAAAACTGTTTTTT. Its translation is CASREGGGPTNEKLFF.

V is TRBV15 and J is TRBJ1-5; TRBD1 might be the D (5 bases). Germline CDR1 reads LNHNV; CDR2 reads YYDKDF (reference sequence). CDR3 size: 18 residues. V lost 1 base to trimming and J lost 7 bases, with 23 bases between them. This CDR3 is CATSRAGGDILILQPQHF. CDR3 nucleotides: TGTGCCACCAGCAGAGCTGGGGGAGATATATTGATTCTACAGCCCCAGCATTTT.

In this sample, this clone turned up once. CDR3 in amino acids: CASSFDGIRGPYGYTF. CDR3 bases: TGTGCCAGCAGCTTTGATGGGATCAGGGGACCCTATGGCTACACCTTC. This chain connects TRBV7-3 to TRBJ1-2, with TRBD1 as a possible D gene (6 bases). With 3 bases removed from V and 4 bases from J, the gap between germline ends came to 18 bases. Germline V gene data show CDR1 as SGHTA and CDR2 as FQGTGA. The CDR3 contains 16 residues.

Written as DNA, the CDR3 is TGTGCCAGCAGCTTAGTTGTCCGCACAGATACGCAGTATTTT. Translation gives CASSLVVRTDTQYF. The J gene is TRBJ2-3, the V gene TRBV7-9; no clear D. The ends were cut back, 1 base at V and 1 base at J, with 6 bases in the middle. The germline V gene encodes CDR1 SEHNR and CDR2 FQNEAQ (reference sequence). CDR3 length: 14 residues.